The T cell receptor (beta chain) under discussion was sequenced for a study of T cells in Graves' hyperthyroidism and ophthalmopathy. V was pared by 0 bases and J by 2 bases, with 9 bases between. Germline values: CDR1 DFQATT, CDR2 SNEGSKA (reference sequence). The CDR3 length is 14 residues. RNA transcripts gave rise to amplified TCR beta CDR3 regions. HTBI primers were used for first-round RT-PCR of the TCR CDR3. TCRdb recomputed calls from the multiplex PCR reads with MiXCR, one row per CDR3 protein. This sample has some 250,000 distinct CDR3 sequences, with just over 14% found just once. Sequences were obtained from blood. V gene TRBV20-1 combines with J gene TRBJ2-3; D unclear. This receptor was taken from a middle-aged woman with Graves' hyperthyroidism that later progressed to Graves' ophthalmopathy. The chain's CDR3 is CSARDRGVTDTQYF. The CDR3 nucleotides are TGCAGTGCTAGAGATCGTGGAGTCACAGATACGCAGTATTTT.